This entry concerns a single TCR beta chain. Its antigen is unidentified. These data belong to a study of CD8 T cells in ankylosing spondylitis. Germline assignment: CDR1 DFQATT and CDR2 SNEGSKA (reference sequence). Trimming removed 6 bases from V and 2 bases from J; junction bases left unmatched: 6. The CDR3 runs to 13 residues. Whole-study findings and limits: Earlier reports found some motif variants in synovial fluid and blood in reactive arthritis. Disease-linked clones displayed a CD8+ phenotype and appeared relatively rarely in peripheral blood.

TCRdb independently ran MiXCR on the 5' RACE reads; one entry per CDR3 protein. The sample records around 25,000 distinct CDR3 sequences, around 16% being singletons. The sample taken for sequencing was blood. The receptor comes from a male donor with ankylosing spondylitis or in good health (not recorded which). The rearrangement uses TRBV20-1 and TRBJ2-5; 7 bases map to TRBD2. The CDR3 loop is CSAAVGGQETQYF. The CDR3 bases are TGCAGTGCCGCAGTGGGGGGGCAAGAGACCCAGTACTTC.